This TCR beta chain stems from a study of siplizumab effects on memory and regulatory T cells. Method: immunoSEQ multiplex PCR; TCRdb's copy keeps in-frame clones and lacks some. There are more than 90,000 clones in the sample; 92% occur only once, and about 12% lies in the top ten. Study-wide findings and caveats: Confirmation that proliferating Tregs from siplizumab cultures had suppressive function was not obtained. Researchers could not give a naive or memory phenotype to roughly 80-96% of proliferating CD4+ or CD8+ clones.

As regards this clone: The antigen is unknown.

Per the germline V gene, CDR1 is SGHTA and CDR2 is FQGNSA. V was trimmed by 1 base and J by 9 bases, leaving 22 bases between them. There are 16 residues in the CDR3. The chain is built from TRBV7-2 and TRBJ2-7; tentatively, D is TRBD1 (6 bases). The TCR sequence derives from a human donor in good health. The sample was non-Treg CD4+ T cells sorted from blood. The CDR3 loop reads CASSLGVGRGSTGQYF. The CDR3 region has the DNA TGTGCCAGCAGCTTAGGAGTAGGCAGGGGATCTACGGGGCAGTACTTC.